This TCR beta chain was sequenced for a study of cytomegalovirus exposure and HLA in healthy donors. The primer mix had 60 Vbeta and 13 Jbeta primers. TCRdb's copy holds only in-frame clones and misses some; the assay was immunoSEQ multiplex PCR. The table shows around 130,000 clones, with 80% to 85% occurring only once. V lost 3 bases and J 12 bases, leaving 12 bases between the germline ends. Germline V gene lookup returns CDR1 MNHEY and CDR2 SMNVEV (reference sequence). The CDR3 consists of 12 residues. V and J are TRBV27 and TRBJ2-1; TRBD1 is a possible D gene (6 bases). Sequencing was carried out using PBMCs. The receptor was isolated from a boy aged 10-17 years in good health and CMV-seronegative. The CDR3 DNA follows: TGTGCCAGCAGTTTTGGGGGCGGGTGGCAGTTCTTC. It yields the protein CASSFGGGWQFF.